A single sample is the source of the 6 T cell receptor beta chains below, sequenced in a study of blood T cells in healthy people across ages. A sample-barcoded 5' primer and a J-beta primer mix were used in a second PCR of roughly 6 to 11 cycles. TCRdb processed the 5' RACE reads anew with MiXCR; each CDR3 protein has one entry. The sample gives around 1,000,000 distinct CDR3 sequences, 20% to 25% of which show up once; 0.65% to 0.75% is in the top ten. Another study also made use of these data, one on T cells of mothers and their children.

What was sequenced was blood. These receptors came from a girl aged 2 to 9 in good health.

This clonotype was seen more than once but under ten times. The rearrangement uses TRBV27 and TRBJ1-2; D is unclear. This CDR3 comprises 15 residues. Trimming cost V 5 bases and J 5 bases, with 18 bases left between them. From germline, CDR1 is MNHEY and CDR2 SMNVEV (reference sequence). Written as DNA, the CDR3 is TGTGCCAGCAGTCAGGATCGGGGAGGTAGTTATGGCTACACCTTC. Encoded protein: CASSQDRGGSYGYTF.

The CDR3 DNA follows: TGTGCCAGCAGTTTTAGATGGGACAGGCATCCCTCGGGCGGCGAGCAGTACTTC. Translation: CASSFRWDRHPSGGEQYF. The chain couples TRBV7-2 to TRBJ2-7; 8 nucleotides align to TRBD1. CDR3 length: 18 amino acids. CDR1 and CDR2 (germline): SGHTA, FQGNSA. V lost 6 bases and J lost 6; bases outside the gene matches: 22.

In this sample, this clonotype turned up a few times. The chain employs TRBV5-1 and TRBJ2-1; 14 nucleotides match TRBD2. The ends lost 7 bases at V and 4 bases at J; junction bases unmatched: 7. The germline CDR1 and CDR2 sequences are SGHRS and YFSETQ. This CDR3 spans 16 amino acids. CDR3 sequence: CASSRTSGRLYNEQFF. The CDR3 DNA is TGCGCCAGCTCCAGGACTAGCGGGAGGTTGTACAATGAGCAGTTCTTC.

This chain links TRBV7-8 with TRBJ2-5, with 7 bases fitting TRBD2. The CDR3 has 12 residues. Germline CDR1 and CDR2: SGHVS and FQNEAQ. The V segment lost 7 bases and the J segment 4 bases; nucleotides outside the gene matches: 3. DNA of the CDR3: TGTGCCAGCAAGGCGGGAGTAGAGACCCAGTACTTC. This codes for CASKAGVETQYF.

In this sample, this clonotype turned up a few times. The rearrangement uses TRBV12-3 or TRBV12-4 and TRBJ2-5; 7 bases line up with TRBD1. The last part of the DNA fits TRBJ2-1 better; the J call may be wrong. This CDR3 has 13 residues. The CDR3 nucleotides are TGTGCCAGCAGTTTTGGGACAGTAGATGAGCAGTTCTTC. Amino acid sequence: CASSFGTVDEQFF.

In its sample, this clonotype was seen a few times. J is TRBJ2-7 and V is TRBV5-1, with 11 positions matching TRBD2. The CDR3 runs to 14 residues. J lost 7 bases, V lost 0 bases, and 3 bases had no gene match. CDR1 and CDR2 from the germline V gene are SGHRS and YFSETQ. CDR3: CASSLVGTSGEQYF. The DNA for the CDR3 is TGCGCCAGCAGCTTGGTGGGGACTAGCGGAGAGCAGTACTTC.